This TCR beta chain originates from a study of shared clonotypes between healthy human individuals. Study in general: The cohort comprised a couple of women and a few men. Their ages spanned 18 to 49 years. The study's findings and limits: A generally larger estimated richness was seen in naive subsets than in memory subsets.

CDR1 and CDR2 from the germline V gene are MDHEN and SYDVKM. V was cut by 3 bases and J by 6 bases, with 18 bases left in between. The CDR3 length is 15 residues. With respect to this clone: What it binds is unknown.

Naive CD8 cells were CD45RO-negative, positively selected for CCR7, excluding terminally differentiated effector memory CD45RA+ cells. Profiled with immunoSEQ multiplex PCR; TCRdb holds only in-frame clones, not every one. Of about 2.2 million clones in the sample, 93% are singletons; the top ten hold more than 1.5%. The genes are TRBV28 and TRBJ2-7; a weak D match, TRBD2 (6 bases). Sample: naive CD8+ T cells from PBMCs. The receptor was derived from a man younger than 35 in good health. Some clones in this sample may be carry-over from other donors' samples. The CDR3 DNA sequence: TGTGCCAGCAGTTTGTCGGGGGTTTTGGTAGGCGAGCAGTACTTC. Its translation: CASSLSGVLVGEQYF. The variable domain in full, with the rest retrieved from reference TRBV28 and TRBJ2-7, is DVKVTQSSRYLVKRTGEKVFLECVQDMDHENMFWYRQDPGLGLRLIYFSYDVKMKEKGDIPEGYSVSREKKERFSLILESASTNQTSMYLCASSLSGVLVGEQYFGPGTRLTVT.